This TCR beta chain emerged from a study of hypomethylating agent response in myelodysplastic syndrome. Looking at the study overall: Hypomethylating treatment was azacitidine in about 70% of the 11, decitabine in 3 of 11.

Original processing methods: Of approximately 180,000 unique clonotypes, 1.5% to 2% were previously reported viral-epitope-specific in VDJdb. Profiling relied on immunoSEQ multiplex PCR, and the TCRdb table lists in-frame clones only, not all of them. V, J and clone size are taken as reported in that table, and D and trimming were inferred from the DNA itself. The sample contains roughly 5,000 clones, approximately 82% of which appear only once. Germline loops: CDR1 PRHDT, CDR2 FYEKMQ (reference sequence). The V and J ends lost 0 bases and 6 bases respectively, with 8 bases between them. This CDR3 region has 14 residues.

The rearrangement joins TRBV13 to TRBJ2-2, with a tentative D call TRBD2 (6 bases). The sequence was collected from a human donor with myelodysplastic syndrome. Here the sequenced sample was bone marrow, taken before or after starting hypomethylating agent treatment for myelodysplastic syndrome (not recorded which). CDR3: CASSLGRDSGELFF. The DNA of the CDR3 is TGTGCCAGCAGCTTAGGCAGGGACTCCGGGGAGCTGTTTTTT.